The rows below give T cell receptor beta chains drawn from one sample of a study of technical replicates of blood from a handful of donors. Method: immunoSEQ multiplex PCR; TCRdb's copy keeps in-frame clones and lacks some. Here the sample spans some 78,000 clones, about 92% being singletons. The material sequenced was T cells isolated from PBMCs. The source is a human donor in good health. Both conserved end residues are part of each CDR3. The order of the fields is V gene, J gene, clone size, D gene, CDR3 DNA, CDR3 protein. D genes are given only for firm matches. Clone size is stated in some rows and not others, as once, few, many or a class when expanded.

v_gene: TRBV13
j_gene: TRBJ2-7
abundance: -
d_gene: TRBD2
CDR3nt: TGTGCCAGCAGCTTAGGCGGGAGGGACTACGAGCAGTACTTC
CDR3aa: CASSLGGRDYEQYF

v_gene: TRBV4-3
j_gene: TRBJ1-4
abundance: -
d_gene: -
CDR3nt: TGCGCCAGCAGCCAAGATCACAGCCGACCCCTAAATGAAAAACTGTTTTTT
CDR3aa: CASSQDHSRPLNEKLFF

v_gene: TRBV4-2
j_gene: TRBJ2-1
abundance: -
d_gene: TRBD2
CDR3nt: TGTGCCAGCAGCCAAGGATTGATAGCGGGAGTCAATGAGCAGTTCTTC
CDR3aa: CASSQGLIAGVNEQFF

v_gene: TRBV29-1
j_gene: TRBJ1-1
abundance: -
d_gene: TRBD1
CDR3nt: TGCAGCGACTTCAGGGGGCGGGACACTGAAGCTTTCTTT
CDR3aa: CSDFRGRDTEAFF

v_gene: TRBV5-1
j_gene: TRBJ2-1
abundance: -
d_gene: TRBD2
CDR3nt: TGCGCCAGCAGACCCAGCGGGGGTGAGCAGTTCTTC
CDR3aa: CASRPSGGEQFF

v_gene: TRBV19
j_gene: TRBJ2-5
abundance: -
d_gene: -
CDR3nt: TGTGCCAGTAGTATAGGGGGAGGCGAGACCCAGTACTTC
CDR3aa: CASSIGGGETQYF

v_gene: TRBV10-3
j_gene: TRBJ1-1
abundance: -
d_gene: -
CDR3nt: TGTGCCATCATATCGGGGGGTGGAGACACTGAAGCTTTCTTT
CDR3aa: CAIISGGGDTEAFF

v_gene: TRBV19
j_gene: TRBJ2-1
abundance: -
d_gene: -
CDR3nt: TGTGCCAGTAGTCTTAGCCTTAGTAATGAGCAGTTCTTC
CDR3aa: CASSLSLSNEQFF

v_gene: TRBV6-5
j_gene: TRBJ1-5
abundance: -
d_gene: -
CDR3nt: TGTGCCAGCAGTTACTCCGGTGATCAGCCCCAGCATTTT
CDR3aa: CASSYSGDQPQHF

v_gene: TRBV27
j_gene: TRBJ2-1
abundance: -
d_gene: -
CDR3nt: TGTGCCAGTCGACTAGTTTCGCTCAATGAGCAGTTCTTC
CDR3aa: CASRLVSLNEQFF

v_gene: TRBV7-9
j_gene: TRBJ2-7
abundance: -
d_gene: TRBD2
CDR3nt: TGTGCCAGCAGCGAAACCGGGACTACCCTCTACGAGCAGTACTTC
CDR3aa: CASSETGTTLYEQYF

v_gene: TRBV11-2
j_gene: TRBJ1-1
abundance: -
d_gene: -
CDR3nt: TGTGCCAGCAGCTCTTTCAAGGGGCTACCTGAAGCTTTCTTT
CDR3aa: CASSSFKGLPEAFF

v_gene: TRBV5-8
j_gene: TRBJ2-7
abundance: -
d_gene: -
CDR3nt: TGTGCCAGCAGCTTGGGACACGCCTCCTACGAGCAGTACTTC
CDR3aa: CASSLGHASYEQYF

v_gene: TRBV20-1
j_gene: TRBJ2-2
abundance: -
d_gene: -
CDR3nt: TGCAGTGCTCCGGTTGGCGGGGAGCTGTTTTTT
CDR3aa: CSAPVGGELFF

v_gene: TRBV6-5
j_gene: TRBJ2-7
abundance: once
d_gene: -
CDR3nt: TGTGCCAGCAGTTACAGGGGCGAGCAGTACTTC
CDR3aa: CASSYRGEQYF

v_gene: TRBV9
j_gene: TRBJ2-3
abundance: -
d_gene: -
CDR3nt: TGTGCCAGCAGCGCCGATGCTGGGGGGGGCTCAGATACGCAGTATTTT
CDR3aa: CASSADAGGGSDTQYF

v_gene: TRBV19
j_gene: TRBJ1-3
abundance: -
d_gene: TRBD1
CDR3nt: TGTGCCAGTAGTCCGAACCTCCGGGACAGGGCTGGAAACACCATATATTTT
CDR3aa: CASSPNLRDRAGNTIYF

v_gene: TRBV4-3
j_gene: TRBJ1-4
abundance: -
d_gene: TRBD1
CDR3nt: TGCGCCAGCAGCCGATTGACAGGGGTGGATGAAAAACTGTTTTTT
CDR3aa: CASSRLTGVDEKLFF

v_gene: TRBV5-4
j_gene: TRBJ2-5
abundance: -
d_gene: -
CDR3nt: TGTGCCAGCAGCTTGAGAGCGGACCAAGAGACCCAGTACTTC
CDR3aa: CASSLRADQETQYF

v_gene: TRBV30
j_gene: TRBJ2-3
abundance: once
d_gene: -
CDR3nt: TGTGCCTGGAGTCGAACAGGGCCAGATACGCAGTATTTT
CDR3aa: CAWSRTGPDTQYF

v_gene: TRBV7-9
j_gene: TRBJ2-1
abundance: -
d_gene: -
CDR3nt: TGTGCCAGCAGCTTCACAGGCAATGAGCAGTTCTTC
CDR3aa: CASSFTGNEQFF

v_gene: TRBV27
j_gene: TRBJ2-3
abundance: -
d_gene: TRBD2
CDR3nt: TGTGCCAGCAGTCTAGCGGGCCCTAGCACAGATACGCAGTATTTT
CDR3aa: CASSLAGPSTDTQYF

v_gene: TRBV4-1
j_gene: TRBJ2-7
abundance: -
d_gene: -
CDR3nt: TGCGCCAGCAGCCAAGCTGGCGGGGACTACGAGCAGTACTTC
CDR3aa: CASSQAGGDYEQYF

v_gene: TRBV5-1
j_gene: TRBJ2-1
abundance: -
d_gene: -
CDR3nt: TGCGCCAGCAGCCGGGGTGGGGGGACGAGGAATGAGCAGTTCTTC
CDR3aa: CASSRGGGTRNEQFF

v_gene: TRBV4-3
j_gene: TRBJ2-1
abundance: -
d_gene: -
CDR3nt: TGCGCCAGCAGCCAAGAAAGCCGTCACAATGAGCAGTTCTTC
CDR3aa: CASSQESRHNEQFF

v_gene: TRBV7-8
j_gene: TRBJ2-7
abundance: -
d_gene: TRBD2
CDR3nt: TGTGCCAGCACCTCTAGTCGGACTAGCGCCCACGAGCAGTACTTC
CDR3aa: CASTSSRTSAHEQYF

v_gene: TRBV4-1
j_gene: TRBJ1-5
abundance: -
d_gene: TRBD1
CDR3nt: TGCGCCAGCAGCCATAAAAAGGAGTTGGACAGGGCCAATCAGCCCCAGCATTTT
CDR3aa: CASSHKKELDRANQPQHF

v_gene: TRBV28
j_gene: TRBJ1-3
abundance: -
d_gene: -
CDR3nt: TGTGCCAGCAGTTTTGGGGAGGCTGGAAACACCATATATTTT
CDR3aa: CASSFGEAGNTIYF

v_gene: TRBV7-2
j_gene: TRBJ1-1
abundance: -
d_gene: -
CDR3nt: TGTGCCAGCACCCCAGGGGATTGGACTGAAGCTTTCTTT
CDR3aa: CASTPGDWTEAFF